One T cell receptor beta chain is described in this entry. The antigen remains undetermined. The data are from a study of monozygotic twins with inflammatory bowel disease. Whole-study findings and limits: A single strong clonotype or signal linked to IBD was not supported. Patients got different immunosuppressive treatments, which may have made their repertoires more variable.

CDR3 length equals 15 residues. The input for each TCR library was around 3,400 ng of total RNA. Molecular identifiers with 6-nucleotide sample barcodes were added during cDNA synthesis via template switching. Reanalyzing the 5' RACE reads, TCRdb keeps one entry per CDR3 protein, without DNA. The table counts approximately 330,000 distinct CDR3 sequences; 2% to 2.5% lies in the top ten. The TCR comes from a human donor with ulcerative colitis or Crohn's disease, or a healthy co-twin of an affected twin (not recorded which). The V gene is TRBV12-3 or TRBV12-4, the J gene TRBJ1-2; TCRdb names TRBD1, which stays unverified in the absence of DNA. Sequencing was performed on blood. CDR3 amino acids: CASSLSPRGLNGYTF.